Shown below are 9 T cell receptor beta chains from a single sample sequenced in a study of blood T cell repertoires in COVID-19. Sequenced by immunoSEQ multiplex PCR; TCRdb stores in-frame clones only, minus some. The sample yields a few hundred thousand clones, about 86% seen once. The sequenced material came from peripheral blood. Receptors were obtained from a woman aged 55-69 years with acute or convalescent COVID-19.

V gene TRBV5-1 combines with J gene TRBJ2-7, with D possibly matching TRBD1 (6 bases). From germline, CDR1 is SGHRS and CDR2 YFSETQ. There are 13 residues in the CDR3. V dropped 4 bases and J dropped 3 bases, with 11 bases sitting between them. Here the CDR3 reads CASSIGQRYEQYF. The CDR3, as DNA: TGCGCCAGCAGCATTGGACAGCGCTACGAGCAGTACTTC.

This clone was picked up one time. This specimen includes other DNA sequences encoding the same CDR3. The chain's CDR3 is CASSSRGNYGYTF. The CDR3 coding sequence is TGTGCCAGCAGTTCCCGGGGAAACTATGGCTACACCTTC. This sequence joins TRBV12-3 or TRBV12-4 and TRBJ1-2, with D hard to call. CDR3 size: 13 residues. Trimming pared 4 bases from V and 2 bases from J, leaving 8 bases between.

The gene calls are TRBV6-6 and TRBJ1-5; 7 bases line up with TRBD1. The trim removed 5 bases at V and 7 bases at J, leaving 8 bases unmatched. The CDR3 consists of 14 residues. CDR1 and CDR2 from the germline V gene are MNHNY and SVGAGI (reference sequence). The CDR3 loop reads CASSTDRERQPQHF. The CDR3, as DNA: TGTGCCAGCAGTACTGACAGGGAGCGGCAGCCCCAGCATTTT.

The chain has TRBV28 and TRBJ2-7; 7 nucleotides line up with TRBD1. The CDR3 has 14 residues. From germline, CDR1 is MDHEN and CDR2 SYDVKM. With V trimmed by 6 bases and J by 0 bases, 5 bases remained unmatched. In DNA form, the CDR3 reads TGTGCCAGCAGGCCACAGGGGCTCTCCTACGAGCAGTACTTC. It specifies CASRPQGLSYEQYF. Using reference TRBV28 and TRBJ2-7 for the parts outside the CDR3, the full variable domain is DVKVTQSSRYLVKRTGEKVFLECVQDMDHENMFWYRQDPGLGLRLIYFSYDVKMKEKGDIPEGYSVSREKKERFSLILESASTNQTSMYLCASRPQGLSYEQYFGPGTRLTVT.

This clone was counted a single time. The chain is built from TRBV9 and TRBJ2-7; 10 positions match TRBD2. CDR1 is SGDLS and CDR2 is YYNGEE in the germline V gene. There are 15 residues in the CDR3. Germline trimming cut 0 bases from V and 5 bases from J; bases unmatched to any gene: 5. CDR3 protein: CASSVAPSGGNEQYF. The CDR3 coding sequence is TGTGCCAGCAGCGTAGCTCCTAGCGGGGGAAACGAGCAGTACTTC.

This clone was seen more than once but under ten times. J is TRBJ2-1 and V is TRBV6-1; 9 nucleotides line up with TRBD2. Germline CDR1 is MNHNS and CDR2 is SASEGT. The CDR3 has 16 amino acids. V shed 4 bases and J 8 bases; nucleotides not matched to a gene: 12. CDR3 nucleotide sequence: TGTGCCAGCAGTGCTGTGTCGGCGGGGGGGCTTGATGAGCAGTTCTTC. Translation: CASSAVSAGGLDEQFF.

The CDR3 DNA follows: TGCAGCGTCGACACGACAGGCCTGGGAGCTGAAGCTTTCTTT. This gives the protein CSVDTTGLGAEAFF. V is TRBV29-1 and J is TRBJ1-1, with a possible D match to TRBD1 (6 bases). The germline V and J ends were trimmed by 6 bases and 6 bases, with 20 bases remaining between them. The CDR3 is 14 amino acids. Germline loops: CDR1 SQVTM, CDR2 ANQGSEA.

This clone has only one observation. The chain couples TRBV19 to TRBJ2-7; 7 bases map to TRBD2. CDR3 size: 13 residues. Germline CDR1 LNHDA, CDR2 SQIVND (reference sequence). After removal of 4 bases from V and 6 bases from J, the junction contained 6 bases not matched to a gene. The CDR3 nucleotides read TGTGCCAGTAGTAGGGAGGGGAGTGGCGAGCAGTACTTC. Translating it yields CASSREGSGEQYF.

This clone has only a few counts. J is TRBJ2-2 and V is TRBV11-2; D may be TRBD2 (5 bases). V was pared by 1 base and J by 7 bases, with 10 bases between. CDR1 SGHAT and CDR2 FQNNGV come from the germline V gene. This CDR3 is built from 14 residues. The CDR3 coding sequence is TGTGCCAGCAGCTTAGGAGCGAGGGTCGGGGAGCTGTTTTTT. Protein product: CASSLGARVGELFF.